These 28 T cell receptor beta chains were all obtained from the same sample, sequenced in a study of stem cell transplantation in POMP-related autoinflammatory disease. TCRdb's table, derived via immunoSEQ multiplex PCR, lists solely in-frame clones and lacks some. Of roughly 32,000 clones in the sample, 85% to 90% were seen once. The sequenced sample was CD4+ T cells from PBMCs, obtained before stem cell transplantation. These receptors were collected from a human donor with POMP-related autoinflammation and immune dysregulation (PRAID).

The V call is TRBV9, the J call TRBJ2-5, with D perhaps TRBD1 (5 bases). The V end lost 3 bases, the J end lost 2 bases, and 11 bases lay between the germline ends. CDR1 is SGDLS and CDR2 is YYNGEE in the germline V gene. The CDR3 sequence is 14 residues long. The CDR3 reads CASSEWGLQETQYF. CDR3 DNA: TGTGCCAGCAGCGAATGGGGCCTACAAGAGACCCAGTACTTC.

The chain carries TRBV5-1 and TRBJ2-3, with a tentative D call TRBD1 (6 bases). CDR1 is SGHRS and CDR2 is YFSETQ in the germline V gene. The ends were cut back, 6 bases at V and 0 bases at J, with 8 bases in the middle. The CDR3 contains 13 residues. CDR3 DNA: TGCGCCAGCACACAGGGAAGCACAGATACGCAGTATTTT. It translates to CASTQGSTDTQYF.

V usage is TRBV18 and J usage is TRBJ2-5; D tentatively fits TRBD1 or TRBD2 (5 bases each). This CDR3 contains 13 residues. Germline CDR1 and CDR2: KGHSH and LQKENI. Trimming took 2 bases from V and 5 from J, leaving 9 bases between them. The CDR3 is CASSPGTAETQYF. The CDR3 nucleotides are TGTGCCAGCTCACCAGGGACGGCGGAGACCCAGTACTTC.

The V call is TRBV7-9, the J call TRBJ2-7; possibly TRBD2 for D (5 bases). V lost 6 bases and J lost 0, with 15 bases in between. CDR1 is SEHNR and CDR2 is FQNEAQ in the germline V gene (reference sequence). The CDR3 loop spans 15 amino acids. This chain's CDR3 is CASSPGLLNSYEQYF. CDR3 nucleotides: TGTGCCAGCAGTCCCGGACTTCTAAACTCCTACGAGCAGTACTTC.

J is TRBJ2-3 and V is TRBV6-6; D perhaps matches TRBD2 (5 bases). CDR3 length equals 15 residues. V lost 5 bases, J lost 0 bases, and 12 bases lay in between. CDR1 and CDR2 from the germline V gene are MNHNY and SVGAGI (reference sequence). DNA of the CDR3: TGTGCCAGCAGTCGACCTAGCACTAGCACAGATACGCAGTATTTT. Translated, it gives CASSRPSTSTDTQYF.

J is TRBJ2-2 and V is TRBV12-5; D remains ambiguous. The V and J ends lost 7 bases and 1 base respectively, with 7 bases between them. From germline, CDR1 is LGHNT and CDR2 FRNRAP. The CDR3 covers 13 residues. For the CDR3, the DNA is TGTGCTAGTGTCTGGGAGAACACCGGGGAGCTGTTTTTT. It translates to CASVWENTGELFF.

This chain joins TRBV6-1 and TRBJ2-2; D is perhaps TRBD2 (6 bases). V was trimmed by 1 base and J by 4 bases, leaving 13 bases between them. The CDR3 has 16 amino acids. Germline V gene data show CDR1 as MNHNS and CDR2 as SASEGT. CDR3 amino acids: CASSEGLVGRTGELFF. DNA of the CDR3: TGTGCCAGCAGTGAAGGACTAGTGGGGCGCACCGGGGAGCTGTTTTTT.

The gene calls are TRBV6-1 and TRBJ1-6; 9 bases map to TRBD1. CDR1 MNHNS and CDR2 SASEGT come from the germline V gene. The V segment lost 8 bases and the J segment 7 bases; nucleotides outside the gene matches: 3. The CDR3 covers 13 residues. The CDR3 loop reads CASGTGYNSPLHF. For the CDR3, the DNA is TGTGCCAGCGGGACAGGGTACAATTCACCCCTCCACTTT.

The rearrangement joins TRBV7-9 to TRBJ1-4; 7 bases match TRBD1. V shed 5 bases, J shed 8 bases, and the junction held 11 bases outside the gene matches. The germline V gene has CDR1 SEHNR and CDR2 FQNEAQ (reference sequence). The CDR3 is made up of 15 amino acids. The DNA of the CDR3 is TGTGCCAGCAGCCCAACCTCGACAGGGAACGAAAAACTGTTTTTT. This codes for CASSPTSTGNEKLFF.

The chain recombines TRBV25-1 with TRBJ2-7; 12 positions match TRBD2. Germline CDR1 and CDR2: MGHDK and SYGVNS. Trimming took 5 bases from V and 5 from J; bases not matched to a gene: 4. This CDR3 comprises 14 residues. This CDR3 reads CASSSTSGSDEQYF. The CDR3 DNA follows: TGTGCCAGCAGTTCGACTAGCGGGAGCGACGAGCAGTACTTC.

V and J are TRBV7-2 and TRBJ1-3; D call uncertain. The germline V and J ends were trimmed by 2 bases and 0 bases, with 2 bases remaining between them. The CDR3 is 13 amino acids. Germline V lookup: CDR1 SGHTA, CDR2 FQGNSA. CDR3 coding DNA: TGTGCCAGCAGCTTACACTCTGGAAACACCATATATTTT. It encodes CASSLHSGNTIYF.

This rearrangement joins TRBV30 to TRBJ2-5; 7 bases line up with TRBD2. Germline V gene data show CDR1 as GTSNPN and CDR2 as SVGIG (reference sequence). Trimming at V came to 2 bases and at J to 5 bases, leaving 2 bases not matched to a gene. This CDR3 is built from 12 residues. CDR3 in amino acids: CAWSQGGETQYF. CDR3 DNA sequence: TGTGCCTGGAGTCAGGGAGGGGAGACCCAGTACTTC.

V is TRBV18 and J is TRBJ2-7; TRBD1 aligns across 7 bases. Germline values: CDR1 KGHSH, CDR2 LQKENI. J was trimmed by 3 bases and V by 3 bases; bases with no gene match: 8. The CDR3 covers 15 residues. The CDR3 DNA is TGTGCCAGCTCACCGTCGACAGGGTCCCTCTACGAGCAGTACTTC. Protein product: CASSPSTGSLYEQYF.

The chain carries TRBV6-6 and TRBJ2-7; maybe TRBD1 (6 bases). V dropped 6 bases and J dropped 1 base, with 7 bases sitting between them. The CDR3 is 12 amino acids. Germline CDR1 reads MNHNY; CDR2 reads SVGAGI (reference sequence). This CDR3 reads CASRGQSYEQYF. The CDR3 nucleotides are TGTGCCAGCAGAGGACAGTCCTACGAGCAGTACTTC.

This clone has only one observation. The rearrangement joins TRBV2 to TRBJ2-1; 7 bases align to TRBD1. The V and J ends lost 6 bases and 2 bases, in that order; junction bases with no gene match: 4. In germline, CDR1 is SNHLY, CDR2 FYNNEI. The CDR3 totals 14 residues. CDR3 amino acids: CASRPGTAYNEQFF. Written as DNA, the CDR3 is TGTGCCAGCAGACCCGGGACAGCCTACAATGAGCAGTTCTTC.

This sequence joins TRBV28 and TRBJ2-1; D may be TRBD1 (6 bases). CDR1 is MDHEN, CDR2 SYDVKM, per germline. Trimming removed 7 bases from V and 2 bases from J, with 21 bases in between. CDR3 size: 17 residues. CDR3 nucleotides: TGTGCCAGCAACACCGAGAGGCCCGGGGACACCTACAATGAGCAGTTCTTC. It yields the protein CASNTERPGDTYNEQFF.

CDR3 DNA sequence: TGTGCCAGCAGCCTGGGGTGGAATGAGCAGTTCTTC. Encoded protein: CASSLGWNEQFF. J is TRBJ2-1 and V is TRBV11-2, with D uncertain. V was shortened by 5 bases and J by 7 bases, with 9 bases between the two germline ends. The CDR3 runs to 12 residues. Germline values: CDR1 SGHAT, CDR2 FQNNGV.

This clone was seen once. V gene TRBV25-1 combines with J gene TRBJ2-1; the D is unclear. Trimming cost V 1 base and J 7 bases, with 8 bases left between them. The germline gives CDR1 MGHDK, CDR2 SYGVNS. This CDR3 spans 13 amino acids. The CDR3 nucleotides read TGTGCCAGCAGTGAATCTGGGGAAAATGAGCAGTTCTTC. Its translation: CASSESGENEQFF.

The chain couples TRBV7-6 to TRBJ2-1; TRBD2 matches at 11 bases. There are 16 residues in the CDR3. Germline V gives CDR1 SGHVS, CDR2 FNYEAQ. The V gene end was trimmed by 2 bases and the J gene end by 5 bases; junction bases not matched to a gene: 5. The CDR3 sequence: CASSLQASGRNNEQFF. As DNA, the CDR3 is TGTGCCAGCAGCTTACAGGCTAGCGGGAGGAACAATGAGCAGTTCTTC.

The chain is built from TRBV7-2 and TRBJ1-2; 9 bases are shared with TRBD1. Germline CDR1 reads SGHTA; CDR2 reads FQGNSA. V lost 5 bases to trimming and J lost 4 bases; unmatched junction nucleotides: 8. This CDR3 region has 15 residues. CDR3 in amino acids: CASSLRTGAGYGYTF. DNA of the CDR3: TGTGCCAGCAGCCTTCGGACAGGGGCGGGCTATGGCTACACCTTC.

The rearrangement uses TRBV5-6 and TRBJ1-2; 7 nucleotides align to TRBD1. CDR1 and CDR2 (germline): SGHDT, YYEEEE. V lost 0 bases and J lost 4; bases outside the gene matches: 3. The CDR3 is 14 amino acids. DNA for the CDR3: TGTGCCAGCAGCTTGGTCGCAGGGGGCTATGGCTACACCTTC. This encodes CASSLVAGGYGYTF. Full variable domain (missing parts from reference TRBV5-6 and TRBJ1-2): DAGVTQSPTHLIKTRGQQVTLRCSPKSGHDTVSWYQQALGQGPQFIFQYYEEEERQRGNFPDRFSGHQFPNYSSELNVNALLLGDSALYLCASSLVAGGYGYTFGSGTRLTVV.

The rearrangement uses TRBV10-3 and TRBJ2-7; D unclear. V was shortened by 7 bases and J by 4 bases, with 17 bases between the two germline ends. The CDR3 runs 14 residues. Per the germline V gene, CDR1 is ENHRY and CDR2 is SYGVKD. The CDR3 loop is CAITKTPSRYEQYF. CDR3 coding DNA: TGTGCCATCACCAAGACCCCATCCCGTTACGAGCAGTACTTC.

The rearrangement links TRBV5-6 to TRBJ2-7, with 7 bases lining up with TRBD1. V shed 4 bases, J shed 3 bases, and the junction held 7 bases outside the gene matches. Germline CDR1 is SGHDT and CDR2 is YYEEEE. The CDR3 contains 14 residues. For the CDR3, the DNA is TGTGCCAGCAGCCGGACAGGAGTTGGCTACGAGCAGTACTTC. Residues: CASSRTGVGYEQYF.

The V gene is TRBV28, the J gene TRBJ2-7; the match to TRBD2 covers 7 bases. The germline V gene has CDR1 MDHEN and CDR2 SYDVKM. The J segment lost 0 bases and the V segment lost 8 bases, leaving 7 bases of the junction unmatched. The CDR3 sequence is 14 residues long. CDR3 in amino acids: CASSSGIVSYEQYF. The CDR3 nucleotides read TGTGCCAGCTCCAGCGGGATAGTCTCCTACGAGCAGTACTTC.

The chain combines TRBV2 with TRBJ2-4, with D unresolved. With 4 bases removed from V and 3 bases from J, the gap between germline ends came to 7 bases. Germline CDR1 is SNHLY and CDR2 is FYNNEI. The CDR3 runs to 13 residues. CDR3 protein: CASSGLIKNIQYF. CDR3 DNA sequence: TGTGCCAGCAGTGGACTCATCAAAAACATTCAGTACTTC.

V is TRBV14 and J is TRBJ2-3; D gene ambiguous. V lost 1 base to trimming and J lost 6 bases, with 5 bases between them. In germline, CDR1 is SGHDN, CDR2 FVKESK. The CDR3 spans 12 residues. The CDR3 nucleotides are TGTGCCAGCAGCCAAGCCCCCGATACGCAGTATTTT. Translation gives CASSQAPDTQYF.

This chain connects TRBV5-4 to TRBJ1-5; D uncertain. The V gene lost 1 base and the J gene lost 7 bases, with 12 bases spanning the gap. The CDR3 is 14 amino acids. The germline V gene encodes CDR1 SGHNT and CDR2 YYREEE (reference sequence). CDR3 nucleotides: TGTGCCAGCAGCTTGAGATCTGCTAGCCAGCCCCAGCATTTT. This codes for CASSLRSASQPQHF.

The CDR3 nucleotides read TGTGCCAGCAGCTCCCCATCACAGGGGGCTTACTATGGCTACACCTTC. Its translation: CASSSPSQGAYYGYTF. The chain employs TRBV11-2 and TRBJ1-2; TRBD1 agrees at 9 bases. The CDR3 has 16 amino acids. CDR1 SGHAT and CDR2 FQNNGV come from the germline V gene. The V and J ends lost 4 bases and 3 bases, in that order; junction bases with no gene match: 9.